Each of the 19 T cell receptor beta chains below was sequenced from the same sample in a study of T cell repertoires in aging, cancer and after chemotherapy. TRB rearrangements spanning V, D and J were amplified using mixed TRB-A/B primers. TCRdb passed the multiplex PCR reads through MiXCR, listing each CDR3 protein once. There are about 5,800 distinct CDR3 sequences in the sample; about 25% occur only once, and 4% to 4.5% lies in the top ten. The template was genomic DNA from peripheral blood, not RNA. Sequencing was carried out using blood. These receptor sequences come from a human donor with a blood cancer.

By proportion, this clonotype is medium-sized. The CDR3: CASSYIDQGGYTF. The CDR3 DNA sequence: TGTGCCAGTAGTTACATCGACCAGGGTGGCTACACCTTC. This chain links TRBV19 with TRBJ1-2; a possible D gene is TRBD1 (5 bases). Trimming pared 5 bases from V and 7 bases from J, leaving 14 bases between. The CDR3 has 13 residues. CDR1 LNHDA and CDR2 SQIVND come from the germline V gene (reference sequence).

This clonotype is medium-sized in the sample. This sequence joins TRBV30 and TRBJ2-1; 13 positions match TRBD2. There are 13 residues in the CDR3. With V trimmed by 8 bases and J by 6 bases, 4 bases remained unmatched. CDR1 and CDR2 from the germline V gene are GTSNPN and SVGIG (reference sequence). CDR3 bases: TGTGCCCGGACTAGCGGGAGCCCCAATGAGCAGTTCTTC. Amino acids: CARTSGSPNEQFF.

This clonotype is medium-sized (0.01 to 0.1%) within its sample. This chain joins TRBV6-5 and TRBJ2-7; a weak D match, TRBD1 (6 bases). Trimming cost V 6 bases and J 0 bases, with 12 bases left between them. The CDR3 sequence is 14 residues long. CDR1 MNHEY and CDR2 SVGAGI come from the germline V gene. CDR3 loop: CASRDRFSSYEQYF. Written as DNA, the CDR3 is TGTGCCAGCAGAGACAGGTTTAGCTCCTACGAGCAGTACTTC.

This clonotype is deemed medium-sized. The CDR3 reads CASSFPRAAYNEQFF. The CDR3 DNA reads TGTGCCAGCAGCTTTCCCCGGGCCGCGTACAATGAGCAGTTCTTC. The chain recombines TRBV5-4 with TRBJ2-1, with unresolved D. Germline loops: CDR1 SGHNT, CDR2 YYREEE (reference sequence). This CDR3 contains 15 residues. V was pared by 2 bases and J by 4 bases, with 13 bases between.

The genes are TRBV6-1 and TRBJ1-1, with 9 bases that match TRBD1. Germline loops: CDR1 MNHNS, CDR2 SASEGT. CDR3 length: 15 amino acids. V lost 7 bases and J lost 4; bases outside the gene matches: 10. The CDR3 reads CASISRTGVSTEAFF. The CDR3 bases are TGTGCCAGCATCTCACGGACAGGGGTTAGCACTGAAGCTTTCTTT.

CDR3 bases: TGTGCCAGCAGCTTATGGGCCAGGCCAAGCACAGATACGCAGTATTTT. Protein sequence: CASSLWARPSTDTQYF. V is TRBV7-9 and J is TRBJ2-3; D gene ambiguous. The CDR3 runs 16 residues. V was shortened by 2 bases and J by 0 bases, with 12 bases between the two germline ends. CDR1 is SEHNR and CDR2 is FQNEAQ in the germline V gene (reference sequence).

The rearrangement links TRBV10-3 to TRBJ2-1, with a weak D call TRBD2 (6 bases). Between the trimmed V and J ends, which lost 10 bases and 7 bases, there was a span of 20 bases. CDR1 and CDR2 from the germline V gene are ENHRY and SYGVKD. This CDR3 has 14 amino acids. CDR3 sequence reads: CASRSGGMVNEQFF. CDR3 bases: TGTGCCAGCAGGTCGGGCGGGATGGTAAATGAGCAGTTCTTC.

The table lists this clonotype with a few counts. The CDR3 sequence: CASSPGPYGADTQYF. The CDR3, as DNA: TGCGCCAGCAGCCCCGGGCCATACGGGGCAGATACGCAGTATTTT. V gene TRBV5-1 combines with J gene TRBJ2-3, with D possibly being TRBD2 (5 bases). The CDR3 spans 15 residues. V lost 4 bases and J 4 bases, leaving 16 bases between the germline ends. Germline V gene sequence: CDR1 SGHRS, CDR2 YFSETQ.

By share of the sample, this clonotype is medium-sized (0.01 to 0.1%). The gene calls are TRBV7-6 and TRBJ2-2, with 10 bases that match TRBD1. CDR1 and CDR2 from the germline V gene are SGHVS and FNYEAQ. After removal of 0 bases from V and 7 bases from J, the junction contained 2 bases not matched to a gene. The CDR3 runs to 15 residues. DNA for the CDR3: TGTGCCAGCAGCTTAGCGACAGGGGGCGTCGGGGAGCTGTTTTTT. It yields the protein CASSLATGGVGELFF.

This chain joins TRBV28 and TRBJ2-5; 9 bases are shared with TRBD2. The CDR3 has 14 amino acids. Germline V gene data show CDR1 as MDHEN and CDR2 as SYDVKM. J lost 4 bases, V lost 6 bases, and 6 bases had no gene match. The CDR3 region is CASSRGRAGETQYF. The CDR3 region has the DNA TGTGCCAGCAGCCGCGGGAGGGCGGGAGAGACCCAGTACTTC.

V gene TRBV18 combines with J gene TRBJ1-1, with D perhaps matching TRBD1 (6 bases). Trimming stripped 2 bases from V and 7 bases from J, with 11 bases between. CDR3 size: 13 residues. Per germline, CDR1 KGHSH and CDR2 LQKENI. The CDR3 protein is CASSPNREGEAFF. The CDR3 nucleotides read TGTGCCAGCTCACCAAACAGGGAGGGTGAAGCTTTCTTT.

This clonotype was counted a few times. This chain links TRBV5-5 with TRBJ1-5; D gene ambiguous. Germline V gives CDR1 SGHKS, CDR2 YYEKEE (reference sequence). With 4 bases removed from V and 6 bases from J, the gap between germline ends came to 17 bases. This CDR3 spans 15 amino acids. The DNA of the CDR3 is TGTGCCAGCAGCCCCGGGGTTGCGGCAGGTCAGCCCCAGCATTTT. This gives the protein CASSPGVAAGQPQHF.

This rearrangement joins TRBV28 to TRBJ2-3; 7 nucleotides line up with TRBD2. Losses at the gene ends were 6 bases for V and 6 bases for J; bases not matched to a gene: 9. The germline V gene has CDR1 MDHEN and CDR2 SYDVKM. The CDR3 is 14 amino acids. The chain's CDR3 is CASSADGGWDTQYF. DNA for the CDR3: TGTGCCAGCAGCGCCGACGGGGGGTGGGATACGCAGTATTTT.

This clonotype is categorized as medium-sized. The CDR3 is CASSLGGGGDTQYF. The CDR3 bases are TGTGCCAGCAGTTTAGGGGGGGGTGGCGATACGCAGTATTTT. V gene TRBV12-3 or TRBV12-4 combines with J gene TRBJ2-3; TRBD2 matches 7 bases. The CDR3 is made up of 14 amino acids. With V trimmed by 1 base and J by 6 bases, 4 bases remained unmatched.

This clonotype is medium-sized in the sample. The rearrangement joins TRBV19 to TRBJ1-1; 7 bases align to TRBD1. Germline V gene lookup returns CDR1 LNHDA and CDR2 SQIVND (reference sequence). V lost 5 bases, J lost 0 bases, and 9 bases stayed unmatched. This CDR3 spans 16 amino acids. The CDR3 DNA is TGTGCCAGTAGTCCCGCCAAGGGGGCTATGAACACTGAAGCTTTCTTT. This translates into CASSPAKGAMNTEAFF.

A few counts support this clonotype. The gene calls are TRBV7-9 and TRBJ2-1; the match to TRBD2 covers 7 bases. This CDR3 region has 14 residues. The V segment lost 5 bases and the J segment 7 bases; nucleotides outside the gene matches: 8. Germline CDR1 is SEHNR and CDR2 is FQNEAQ (reference sequence). Written as DNA, the CDR3 is TGTGCCAGCAGCGTGGGCGGGGGAGGGAATGAGCAGTTCTTC. This sequence encodes CASSVGGGGNEQFF. Supplemented by reference TRBV7-9 and TRBJ2-1, the full variable domain reads DTGVSQNPRHKITKRGQNVTFRCDPISEHNRLYWYRQTLGQGPEFLTYFQNEAQLEKSRLLSDRFSAERPKGSFSTLEIQRTEQGDSAMYLCASSVGGGGNEQFFGPGTRLTVL.

The chain uses TRBV5-1 and TRBJ2-2, with 7 bases fitting TRBD2. J lost 4 bases, V lost 4 bases, and 16 bases had no gene match. Germline V gene lookup returns CDR1 SGHRS and CDR2 YFSETQ. The CDR3 runs to 18 residues. The CDR3 DNA sequence: TGCGCCAGCAGCCACCCCGGGTCCGGGGGGAGGCGCACCGGGGAGCTGTTTTTT. It encodes CASSHPGSGGRRTGELFF.

This clonotype qualifies as medium-sized. The V call is TRBV6-5, the J call TRBJ2-3; TRBD2 might be the D (6 bases). Trimming shortened V by 7 bases and J by 8 bases, and 16 bases separated the two germline ends. Germline CDR1 MNHEY, CDR2 SVGAGI. The CDR3 consists of 13 residues. The CDR3 DNA sequence: TGTGCCAGCACCGAATCGCCGGGGGTTACGCAGTATTTT. Translation: CASTESPGVTQYF.

As regards this clonotype: An end of the junction does not agree with germline; a read error may underlie this. The chain links TRBV27 to TRBJ1-5; D remains ambiguous. The length of the CDR3 is 15 residues. Germline V lookup: CDR1 MNHEY, CDR2 SMNVEV (reference sequence). This CDR3 reads CASSPRGGLNQPQSF. CDR3 DNA: TGTGCCAGCAGCCCCCGAGGAGGCCTAAATCAGCCCCAGAGTTTT.